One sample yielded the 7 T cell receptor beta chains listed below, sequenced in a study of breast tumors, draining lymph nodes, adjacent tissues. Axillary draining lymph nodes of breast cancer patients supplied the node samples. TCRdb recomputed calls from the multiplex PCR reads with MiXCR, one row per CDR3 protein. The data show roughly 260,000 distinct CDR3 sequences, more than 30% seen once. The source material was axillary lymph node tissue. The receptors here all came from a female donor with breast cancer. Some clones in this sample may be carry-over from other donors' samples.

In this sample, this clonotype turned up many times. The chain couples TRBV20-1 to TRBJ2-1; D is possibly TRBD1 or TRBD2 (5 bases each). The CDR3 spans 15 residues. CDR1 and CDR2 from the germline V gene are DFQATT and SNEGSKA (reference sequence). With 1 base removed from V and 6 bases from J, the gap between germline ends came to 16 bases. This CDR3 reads CSARAGSGAVNEQFF. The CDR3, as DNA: TGCAGTGCTAGAGCAGGGAGTGGGGCGGTCAATGAGCAGTTCTTC.

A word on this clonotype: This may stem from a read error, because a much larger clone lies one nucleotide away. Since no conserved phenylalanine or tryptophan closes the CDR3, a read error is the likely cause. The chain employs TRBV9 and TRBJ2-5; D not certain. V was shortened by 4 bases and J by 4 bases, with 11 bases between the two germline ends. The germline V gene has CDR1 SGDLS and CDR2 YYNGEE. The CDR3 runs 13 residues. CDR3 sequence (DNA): TGTGCCAGCAGCCCAACGGGCCGAGAGACCCAGTACTCC. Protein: CASSPTGRETQYS.

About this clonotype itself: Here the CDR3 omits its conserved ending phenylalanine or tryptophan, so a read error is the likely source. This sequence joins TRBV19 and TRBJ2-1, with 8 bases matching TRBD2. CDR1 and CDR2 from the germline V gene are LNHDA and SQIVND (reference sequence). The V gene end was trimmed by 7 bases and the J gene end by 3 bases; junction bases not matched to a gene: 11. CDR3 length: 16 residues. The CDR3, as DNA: TGTGCCAGTACCCCTTCTCGGGGGGGTAGCTACAATGAGCAGTTCTCC. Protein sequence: CASTPSRGGSYNEQFS.

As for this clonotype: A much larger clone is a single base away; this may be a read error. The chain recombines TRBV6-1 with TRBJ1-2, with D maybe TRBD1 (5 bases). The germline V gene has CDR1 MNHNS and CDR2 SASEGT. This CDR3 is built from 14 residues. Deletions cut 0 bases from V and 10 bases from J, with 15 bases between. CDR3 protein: CASSEASRTRLYTF. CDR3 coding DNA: TGTGCCAGCAGTGAAGCCTCTAGGACACGACTCTACACCTTC.

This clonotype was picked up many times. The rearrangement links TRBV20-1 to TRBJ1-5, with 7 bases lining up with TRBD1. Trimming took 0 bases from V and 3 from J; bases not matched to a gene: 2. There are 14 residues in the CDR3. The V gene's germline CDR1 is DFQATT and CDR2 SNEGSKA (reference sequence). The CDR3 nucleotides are TGCAGTGCTAGAGATGGGACAGTCAATCAGCCCCAGCATTTT. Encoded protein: CSARDGTVNQPQHF.

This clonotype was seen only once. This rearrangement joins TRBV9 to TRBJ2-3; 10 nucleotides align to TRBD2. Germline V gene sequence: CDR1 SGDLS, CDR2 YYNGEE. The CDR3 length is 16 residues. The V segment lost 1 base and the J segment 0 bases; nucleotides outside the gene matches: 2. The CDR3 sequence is CASSVKTSGSTDTQYF. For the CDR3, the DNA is TGTGCCAGCAGCGTAAAGACTAGCGGGAGCACAGATACGCAGTATTTT.

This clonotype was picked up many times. The CDR3 spells CASSPTAVYEQYF. CDR3 nucleotide sequence: TGTGCCAGCAGCCCCACAGCCGTCTACGAGCAGTACTTC. V is TRBV7-2 and J is TRBJ2-7; D gene ambiguous. This CDR3 spans 13 amino acids. V was trimmed by 5 bases and J by 3 bases, leaving 11 bases between them. Germline V lookup: CDR1 SGHTA, CDR2 FQGNSA.